The 12 T cell receptor beta chains below all came from one sample that was sequenced in a study of regulatory dendritic cells for organ transplantation (dated by TCRdb to about 2017). Receptor libraries were prepared by the immunoSEQ multiplex PCR assay. Entries here come from immuneACCESS through TCRdb and include only in-frame sequences with V and J called. Some clones fail to appear in such tables; in the studies checked, an unresolved V gene covers under half of the shortfall, and the cause of the remainder is unknown. The sample table shows 25,000 to 30,000 clones, and about three quarters are seen once. Together, the top ten hold approximately 2.2% of the sample. The sequenced sample consisted of memory CD4+ T cells from blood. Reading the label with the study, this specimen's cell subset or site is: CD45RO+ memory T cells. These receptor sequences come from a human donor in good health.

J is TRBJ2-5 and V is TRBV6-5; D is undetermined. The CDR3 runs 14 residues. V shed 6 bases and J shed 2 bases, with 13 bases lying between them. CDR1 is MNHEY, CDR2 SVGAGI, per germline. The CDR3 bases are TGTGCCAGCAGGCGGCTATCACTTCAAGAGACCCAGTACTTC. Its translation: CASRRLSLQETQYF.

The chain is built from TRBV11-2 and TRBJ1-5; 8 nucleotides match TRBD1. Germline CDR1 SGHAT, CDR2 FQNNGV. V trimming: 4 bases; J trimming: 4 bases; junction bases outside the gene matches: 3. The CDR3 has 14 amino acids. The CDR3 sequence is CASSSRDRNQPQHF. The DNA of the CDR3 is TGTGCCAGCAGCTCCCGGGACAGGAATCAGCCCCAGCATTTT.

V usage is TRBV10-2 and J usage is TRBJ2-2, with D possibly being TRBD1 or TRBD2 (6 bases each). Trimming left V 8 bases short and J 4 bases short, with 20 bases between. In germline, CDR1 is WSHSY, CDR2 SAAADI. The CDR3 is 16 amino acids. CDR3 loop: CASLNYEGGRTGELFF. Written as DNA, the CDR3 is TGCGCCAGCTTAAATTACGAGGGGGGCCGCACCGGGGAGCTGTTTTTT.

The chain joins TRBV2 to TRBJ1-5; the D is unclear. Germline CDR1 and CDR2: SNHLY and FYNNEI. The CDR3 runs 14 residues. V dropped 4 bases and J dropped 8 bases, with 15 bases sitting between them. CDR3 amino acids: CASSGRRGAEPQHF. DNA for the CDR3: TGTGCCAGCAGTGGTCGCCGGGGTGCTGAGCCCCAGCATTTT.

This clone is judged medium-sized. The chain employs TRBV28 and TRBJ2-4, with D perhaps matching TRBD1 or TRBD2 (5 bases each). Per germline, CDR1 MDHEN and CDR2 SYDVKM. This CDR3 has 18 residues. V was shortened by 5 bases and J by 8 bases, with 28 bases between the two germline ends. The CDR3: CASSTVGRFGDPGYIQYF. The DNA of the CDR3 is TGTGCCAGCAGTACAGTCGGCCGGTTTGGGGACCCAGGGTACATTCAGTACTTC.

The chain employs TRBV27 and TRBJ2-1, with TRBD1 as a possible D gene (5 bases). Germline CDR1 MNHEY, CDR2 SMNVEV (reference sequence). The CDR3 has 15 residues. The V end lost 2 bases, the J end lost 5 bases, and 13 bases lay between the germline ends. Here the CDR3 reads CASSLRAGKNNEQFF. The CDR3 DNA is TGTGCCAGCAGTTTAAGGGCAGGGAAGAACAATGAGCAGTTCTTC.

The chain joins TRBV6-1 to TRBJ2-5, with 10 nucleotides matching TRBD2. Germline CDR1 MNHNS, CDR2 SASEGT. V was pared by 7 bases and J by 4 bases, with 6 bases of the junction left unmatched. CDR3 length: 14 residues. This chain's CDR3 is CASISGRVRETQYF. CDR3 in DNA: TGTGCCAGCATAAGCGGGAGGGTCCGAGAGACCCAGTACTTC.

V is TRBV7-4 and J is TRBJ1-2; no definite D call. Germline-derived CDR1 and CDR2 are SGHVT and SQSDAQ. The ends were cut back, 5 bases at V and 4 bases at J, with 11 bases in the middle. The CDR3 has 13 residues. The CDR3 coding sequence is TGTGCCAGCAGCCCAGAGCCTGCCTATGGCTACACCTTC. It codes for CASSPEPAYGYTF.

The chain combines TRBV2 with TRBJ2-5; 8 positions agree with TRBD2. Per germline, CDR1 SNHLY and CDR2 FYNNEI. V trimming: 0 bases; J trimming: 3 bases; junction bases outside the gene matches: 6. The CDR3 totals 16 residues. The CDR3: CASSEALPGGKETQYF. CDR3 bases: TGTGCCAGCAGTGAAGCGCTTCCGGGGGGGAAAGAGACCCAGTACTTC.

The chain has TRBV10-2 and TRBJ2-3; 7 positions agree with TRBD2. CDR3 length: 14 amino acids. The V segment lost 7 bases and the J segment 4 bases; nucleotides outside the gene matches: 8. The V gene's germline CDR1 is WSHSY and CDR2 SAAADI. Written as DNA, the CDR3 is TGCGCCAGCAAAAGCGGGATTTTACCAGATACGCAGTATTTT. It specifies CASKSGILPDTQYF.

CDR3 in amino acids: CASSQDRQGIRNTIYF. The CDR3 DNA sequence: TGTGCCAGCAGCCAAGATAGACAGGGAATAAGAAACACCATATATTTT. The J gene is TRBJ1-3, the V gene TRBV4-2; 7 bases are a match to TRBD1. Unmatched junction bases numbered 7, after V lost 0 bases and J lost 5 bases. In germline, CDR1 is LGHNA, CDR2 YNFKEQ. CDR3 length: 16 amino acids.

The count of this clone is one. This sequence joins TRBV2 and TRBJ1-1; TRBD1 is a possible D gene (6 bases). The germline V gene encodes CDR1 SNHLY and CDR2 FYNNEI. CDR3 length: 13 residues. With 4 bases removed from V and 3 bases from J, the gap between germline ends came to 9 bases. CDR3 DNA: TGTGCCAGCAGTGGACAGGAGTACACTGAAGCTTTCTTT. Encoded protein: CASSGQEYTEAFF. Combining the CDR3 with reference TRBV2 and TRBJ1-1 gives the whole variable domain EPEVTQTPSHQVTQMGQEVILRCVPISNHLYFYWYRQILGQKVEFLVSFYNNEISEKSEIFDDQFSVERPDGSNFTLKIRSTKLEDSAMYFCASSGQEYTEAFFGQGTRLTVV.